This T cell receptor beta chain was observed in a study of a mutant IDH1 vaccine in newly diagnosed glioma. For the study at large: The initiation of vaccination occurred 4-6 weeks after radiotherapy alone, or with temozolomide cycles. Study-wide points: Among patients, around 93% showed immune responses induced by the vaccine. Alterations occurring in top peripheral T cell clonotypes seemed unrelated to pseudoprogression.

Time point denoted: week 47, end of study. Alongside topical imiquimod, each dose of vaccine comprised 300 ug of mutant IDH1 20-mer peptide. A few counts support this clone. Its antigen is still unknown. Measured with immunoSEQ multiplex PCR; TCRdb has only the in-frame clones, and not every one. The profile shows approximately 60,000 clones, around 83% of them singletons. The CDR3 has 16 residues. With V trimmed by 4 bases and J by 6 bases, 13 bases remained unmatched. Germline V gives CDR1 LGHNA, CDR2 YNFKEQ. The origin of this receptor is a woman aged 50 to 60 with glioma. Sequenced material: PBMCs, taken from a glioma patient whose treatment included an IDH1 peptide vaccine. The V and J genes are TRBV4-2 and TRBJ1-2, with 8 nucleotides matching TRBD1. CDR3 coding DNA: TGTGCCAGCAGCCCTATAGGGACAGGTACCAGGGATGGCTACACCTTC. Translated, it gives CASSPIGTGTRDGYTF.